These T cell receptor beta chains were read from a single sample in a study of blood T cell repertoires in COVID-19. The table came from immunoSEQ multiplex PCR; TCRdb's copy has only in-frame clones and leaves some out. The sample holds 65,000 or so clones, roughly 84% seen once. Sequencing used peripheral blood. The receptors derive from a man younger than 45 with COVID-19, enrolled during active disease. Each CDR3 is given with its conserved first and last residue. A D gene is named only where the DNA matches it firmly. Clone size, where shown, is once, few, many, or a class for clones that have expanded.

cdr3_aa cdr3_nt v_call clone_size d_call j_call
CASSRTGLTSGAGELFF TGTGCCAGTAGTAGGACAGGCCTGACTAGCGGCGCCGGGGAGCTGTTTTTT TRBV19 few TRBD2 TRBJ2-2
CASSQGRGTEAFF TGTGCCAGCAGCCAAGGAAGGGGAACCGAAGCTTTCTTT TRBV3-1/TRBV3-2 few - TRBJ1-1
CASSWTGGESQPQHF TGTGCCAGTAGCTGGACAGGGGGCGAAAGTCAGCCCCAGCATTTT TRBV19 - TRBD1 TRBJ1-5
CASSISTGARNTIYF TGTGCCAGCAGTATCTCGACAGGGGCGAGAAACACCATATATTTT TRBV28 - TRBD1 TRBJ1-3
CASSLAGGETGDYEQYF TGTGCCAGCAGCTTAGCTGGGGGGGAGACAGGGGATTACGAGCAGTACTTC TRBV7-6 - - TRBJ2-7
CASSSGLAGNNEQFF TGTGCCAGCAGCTCCGGACTAGCGGGAAATAATGAGCAGTTCTTC TRBV5-4 - TRBD2 TRBJ2-1
CASSPPSGGLGFQFF TGTGCCAGCTCACCACCGTCAGGGGGACTGGGGTTTCAGTTCTTC TRBV18 - - TRBJ2-1
CAWSPGLAIETQYF TGTGCCTGGTCCCCGGGACTAGCGATAGAGACCCAGTACTTC TRBV30 once TRBD2 TRBJ2-5
CASSLSRDISYNEQFF TGTGCCAGCAGCTTAAGCCGGGACATATCTTACAATGAGCAGTTCTTC TRBV7-2 - - TRBJ2-1
CASSLGGNYGYTF TGTGCCAGCAGCCTCGGGGGAAACTATGGCTACACCTTC TRBV27 - - TRBJ1-2
CASKIPIGTSGSVYEQYF TGTGCCAGCAAAATCCCCATCGGGACTAGCGGGAGTGTGTACGAGCAGTACTTC TRBV2 - TRBD2 TRBJ2-7
CASSTAANERFF TGTGCCAGCAGTACGGCCGCAAATGAGCGGTTCTTC TRBV6-5 - - TRBJ2-1
CSASGQGTEAFF TGCAGTGCAAGTGGACAGGGGACTGAAGCTTTCTTT TRBV20-1 - TRBD1 TRBJ1-1
CASSLTSSYEQYF TGTGCCAGCAGCCTGACTAGCTCCTACGAGCAGTACTTC TRBV28 once - TRBJ2-7
CASSPPGTSGMGLNEQFF TGTGCCAGCAGTCCACCCGGGACTAGCGGGATGGGACTTAATGAGCAGTTCTTC TRBV6-6 - TRBD2 TRBJ2-1
CASSPPGQPQHF TGTGCCAGCAGCCCCCCGGGTCAGCCCCAGCATTTT TRBV7-2 - - TRBJ1-5
CASHSGTGSYNEQFF TGTGCCAGTCACTCCGGGACAGGGAGCTACAATGAGCAGTTCTTC TRBV3-1/TRBV3-2 - TRBD1 TRBJ2-1
CAREDRGEFYGYTF TGTGCCAGGGAAGACAGGGGTGAGTTCTATGGCTACACCTTC TRBV6-4 - TRBD1 TRBJ1-2
CASSLSSGRGNEQFF TGTGCCAGCAGCTTATCCAGCGGGAGAGGGAATGAGCAGTTCTTC TRBV7-2 - TRBD2 TRBJ2-1
CASSSDRATDTQYF TGTGCCAGCAGTTCGGACAGAGCAACAGATACGCAGTATTTT TRBV27 - - TRBJ2-3
CASSMRDPRGGELFF TGTGCCAGTAGTATGCGGGACCCAAGGGGCGGGGAGCTGTTTTTT TRBV19 - - TRBJ2-2
CASSPDRVYGYTF TGTGCCAGCAGCCCCGACAGGGTGTATGGCTACACCTTC TRBV12-3/TRBV12-4 - TRBD1 TRBJ1-2
CASSLVTTYNEQFF TGTGCCAGCAGCTTAGTGACTACATACAATGAGCAGTTCTTC TRBV11-2 - - TRBJ2-1
CASSPTGLVPTDTQYF TGTGCCAGCAGCCCGACTGGACTAGTCCCCACAGATACGCAGTATTTT TRBV3-1/TRBV3-2 once TRBD2 TRBJ2-3
CAWSAYSTSGGYTF TGTGCCTGGAGTGCATACAGTACCAGCGGTGGCTACACCTTC TRBV30 - - TRBJ1-2
CASRTSGTYNEQFF TGTGCCAGCAGGACTAGCGGGACCTACAATGAGCAGTTCTTC TRBV2 - TRBD2 TRBJ2-1
CASSPTIGTVNTEAFF TGCGCCAGCAGCCCAACGATAGGGACAGTGAACACTGAAGCTTTCTTT TRBV5-1 once TRBD1 TRBJ1-1
CASSPMAGGLNEQFF TGTGCCAGCAGCCCGATGGCGGGAGGGCTGAATGAGCAGTTCTTC TRBV14 - TRBD2 TRBJ2-1
CASSRGPMLGNYGYTF TGTGCCAGCAGCCGCGGGCCAATGCTTGGTAACTATGGCTACACCTTC TRBV28 few - TRBJ1-2
CASSFGGSRADTQYF TGTGCCAGCAGCTTTGGAGGTAGCCGCGCAGATACGCAGTATTTT TRBV7-2 once - TRBJ2-3
CASSLQGGYEQYF TGTGCCAGCAGCCTCCAGGGTGGGTACGAGCAGTACTTC TRBV5-6 - - TRBJ2-7
CASSLTGLHSGANVLTF TGTGCCAGCAGCTTAACAGGGCTCCACTCTGGGGCCAACGTCCTGACTTTC TRBV7-9 - - TRBJ2-6
CASSEESVGGFQPQHF TGTGCCAGCAGTGAAGAGTCGGTGGGGGGTTTTCAGCCCCAGCATTTT TRBV2 - - TRBJ1-5
CASSFTGTGNTIYF TGTGCCAGCAGTTTTACAGGGACTGGAAACACCATATATTTT TRBV27 - - TRBJ1-3
CASSYVKAGLMNTEAFF TGTGCCAGCAGTTACGTCAAGGCCGGACTCATGAACACTGAAGCTTTCTTT TRBV6-2/TRBV6-3 once - TRBJ1-1
CASSLKSRGMNTEAFF TGTGCCAGCAGCTTAAAATCTCGGGGAATGAACACTGAAGCTTTCTTT TRBV11-3 few - TRBJ1-1
CASSHKSFELSGGPRQYF TGTGCCAGCAGTCACAAATCCTTCGAGTTAAGCGGGGGACCTAGGCAGTATTTT TRBV7-2 - TRBD2 TRBJ2-3
CASSVAPTETQYF TGTGCCAGCAGCGTAGCCCCTACCGAGACCCAGTACTTC TRBV9 - - TRBJ2-5
CASSLAAGGNLYEQYF TGTGCCAGCAGCTTAGCAGCAGGGGGTAACCTCTACGAGCAGTACTTC TRBV7-9 - TRBD1 TRBJ2-7
CASSDGASQHF TGTGCCAGCAGTGATGGAGCGTCTCAGCATTTT TRBV2 - - TRBJ1-5
CASSRQDENTEAFF TGTGCCAGCAGCCGACAGGATGAGAACACTGAAGCTTTCTTT TRBV4-2 - - TRBJ1-1
CASSPTVYQETQYF TGTGCCAGCAGCCCGACAGTGTACCAAGAGACCCAGTACTTC TRBV6-5 once - TRBJ2-5
CASGQGDYSPLHF TGTGCCAGCGGACAGGGAGATTATTCACCCCTCCACTTT TRBV11-2 - TRBD1 TRBJ1-6
CAISEDRGNTGELFF TGTGCCATCAGTGAGGACAGGGGGAACACCGGGGAGCTGTTTTTT TRBV10-3 - TRBD1 TRBJ2-2
CASSWGTPDGGGSPLHF TGTGCCAGCAGTTGGGGGACACCCGATGGAGGGGGCTCACCCCTCCACTTT TRBV28 - TRBD1 TRBJ1-6
CATSDNQDRGTTNEKLFF TGTGCCACCAGTGATAACCAGGACAGGGGAACTACTAATGAAAAACTGTTTTTT TRBV24-1 - TRBD1 TRBJ1-4
CASSQPWEGGKLFF TGTGCCAGCAGCCAACCTTGGGAGGGAGGAAAACTGTTTTTT TRBV28 - - TRBJ1-4
CAWSETADTEAFF TGTGCCTGGAGTGAAACTGCGGACACTGAAGCTTTCTTT TRBV30 - - TRBJ1-1
CAVEGAMSSYNSPLHF TGTGCAGTGGAGGGGGCGATGAGCTCCTATAATTCACCCCTCCACTTT TRBV28 - TRBD1 TRBJ1-6
CASLGSGLARLGSTGELFF TGTGCCAGCCTGGGGAGTGGACTAGCCCGACTCGGCAGCACCGGGGAGCTGTTTTTT TRBV2 - TRBD2 TRBJ2-2
CASSHNRVPQETQYF TGTGCCAGCAGCCACAACAGGGTACCCCAAGAGACCCAGTACTTC TRBV7-9 - - TRBJ2-5
CASSPKSNQPQHF TGTGCCAGCAGTCCAAAAAGCAATCAGCCCCAGCATTTT TRBV27 - - TRBJ1-5
CSVGTGNTEAFF TGCAGCGTTGGGACAGGGAACACTGAAGCTTTCTTT TRBV29-1 - TRBD1 TRBJ1-1
CASSLVASGGYNEQFF TGTGCCAGCAGCTTAGTGGCTAGCGGGGGCTACAATGAGCAGTTCTTC TRBV7-8 - TRBD2 TRBJ2-1